These 2 T cell receptor beta chains were sequenced from one sample in a study of preoperative IRX-2 immunotherapy in early breast cancer. Sequencing was performed with immunoSEQ multiplex PCR; in TCRdb, only in-frame clones are kept and a portion is missing. The data show 20,000 to 30,000 clones, 70% to 90% seen once. Treatment noted: preoperative locoregional IRX-2 cytokine immunotherapy. Material: tumor tissue, obtained after IRX-2 immunotherapy. The receptors were gathered from a human donor with breast cancer.

DNA of the CDR3: TGTGCCAGCAGTCGCGGGACAGGCTTCACTGAAGCTTTCTTT. Translating it yields CASSRGTGFTEAFF. The gene calls are TRBV28 and TRBJ1-1; 8 bases fit TRBD1. The CDR3 contains 14 residues. Germline CDR1 reads MDHEN; CDR2 reads SYDVKM. The trim removed 5 bases at V and 4 bases at J, leaving 6 bases unmatched.

This clone was seen just once. V is TRBV4-1 and J is TRBJ1-2; D not certain. CDR1 MGHRA and CDR2 YSYEKL come from the germline V gene. Trimming took 3 bases from V and 4 from J, leaving 9 bases between them. The length of the CDR3 is 13 residues. The CDR3 nucleotides are TGCGCCAGCAGCCAGTCAGCGCTCTATGGCTACACCTTC. It is translated as CASSQSALYGYTF.